These T cell receptor beta chains were read from a single sample in a study of blood T cells in healthy people across ages. TCRdb fed the 5' RACE reads into MiXCR, producing one record per CDR3 protein. This sample has approximately 1.5 million distinct CDR3 sequences, with approximately 39% found just once. Sequencing used blood. The receptor set was obtained from a woman younger than 35 in good health. The CDR3 runs from the conserved cysteine through the conserved F or W. The D gene is left open where the match is weak. Size is omitted from some rows. Given values are once, few, many or a class for expanded clones.

j_gene | abundance | d_gene | v_gene | CDR3nt | CDR3aa
TRBJ2-5 | NA | NA | TRBV7-2 | TGTGCCAGCAGCTTAGCGAAGACTAGTTCCGAGACCCAGTACTTC | CASSLAKTSSETQYF
TRBJ2-1 | NA | NA | TRBV29-1 | TGCAGCGTTGGGGGCGAGGGAGGCAACTACAATGAGCAGTTCTTC | CSVGGEGGNYNEQFF
TRBJ2-3 | few | NA | TRBV14 | TGTGCCAGCAGCCAAGCGAACAGGATAGGTACGCAGTATTTT | CASSQANRIGTQYF
TRBJ2-7 | few | TRBD2 | TRBV5-1 | TGCGCCAGCAGCTTGGCACGGACTAGCTCTGGAAGCGAGCAGTACTTC | CASSLARTSSGSEQYF
TRBJ1-2 | NA | NA | TRBV4-1 | TGCGCCAGCAGTACAAGGGGCGGAGGTAACTATGGCTACACCTTC | CASSTRGGGNYGYTF
TRBJ2-1 | NA | NA | TRBV10-3 | TGTGCCATCAGTGATCGGGGGAGGAATCCTGAGCAGTTCTTC | CAISDRGRNPEQFF
TRBJ1-1 | NA | NA | TRBV10-3 | TGTGCCATCAGTGAGTCACTGAAAGGACCAGGGAAAAATGAAGCTTTCTTT | CAISESLKGPGKNEAFF
TRBJ2-1 | NA | NA | TRBV9 | TGTGCCAGCAGCACTGAGACCTACAATGAGCAGTTCTTC | CASSTETYNEQFF
TRBJ2-7 | NA | TRBD1 | TRBV6-7 | TGTGCCAGCAGAAACTCGGACAGGGGTTCCTACGAGCAGTACTTC | CASRNSDRGSYEQYF
TRBJ2-5 | NA | NA | TRBV20-1 | TGCAGTGCTTGGATTCAAAAGACCCAGTACTTC | CSAWIQKTQYF
TRBJ2-5 | few | NA | TRBV7-7 | TGTGCTAGCAGCTTAGCGATTAACAGGGCGGAATTCCAAGAGACCCAGTACTTC | CASSLAINRAEFQETQYF
TRBJ2-1 | few | NA | TRBV5-6 | TGTGCCAGCAGCTTTGTGGACGGTGATATGGGGATATACAATGAGCAGTTCTTC | CASSFVDGDMGIYNEQFF
TRBJ1-6 | few | TRBD1 | TRBV20-1 | TGCAGTGCTAGAGATGGGACAGTCTATAATTCACCCCTCCACTTT | CSARDGTVYNSPLHF
TRBJ1-1 | NA | NA | TRBV4-1 | TGCGCCAGCAGCTCTAGTGTGGCCGTCACTGAAGCTTTCTTT | CASSSSVAVTEAFF
TRBJ2-7 | NA | NA | TRBV6-2/TRBV6-3 | TGTGCCAGCAGTTACACAACCAATACCCAGCAGTACTTC | CASSYTTNTQQYF
TRBJ1-4 | NA | NA | TRBV6-5 | TGTGCCAGCAGAAAACAGGGTAGTCTTGAAAAACTGTTTTTT | CASRKQGSLEKLFF
TRBJ1-4 | NA | NA | TRBV7-9 | TGTGCCAGCAGCCCTAATGGACCCTCAACGACTGAAAAACTGTTTTTT | CASSPNGPSTTEKLFF